These 3 T cell receptor beta chains came from one sample sequenced in a study of blood T cell repertoires in COVID-19. Measured with immunoSEQ multiplex PCR; TCRdb has only the in-frame clones, and not every one. The table has approximately 160,000 clones, around four fifths seen once. Specimen: peripheral blood. The receptor source for this set is a man aged 65 to 85 with acute or convalescent COVID-19.

The chain links TRBV11-2 to TRBJ1-1; D may be TRBD1 (5 bases). The CDR3 runs to 15 residues. Trimming took off 5 bases at V and 1 base at J, with 14 bases between the two ends. Germline V gives CDR1 SGHAT, CDR2 FQNNGV. In DNA form, the CDR3 reads TGTGCCAGCAGCCCCCGCCACGGACAGAACACTGAAGCTTTCTTT. It specifies CASSPRHGQNTEAFF.

The chain is built from TRBV9 and TRBJ1-2; D ambiguous. CDR1 is SGDLS, CDR2 YYNGEE, per germline. The CDR3 covers 15 residues. Between the trimmed V and J ends, which lost 3 bases and 4 bases, there was a span of 16 bases. The CDR3 protein is CASSAREGVGYGYTF. CDR3 nucleotide sequence: TGTGCCAGCAGCGCCCGAGAAGGAGTGGGCTATGGCTACACCTTC.

The chain has TRBV14 and TRBJ1-2, with 7 bases fitting TRBD1. The CDR3 sequence is 15 residues long. The V gene's germline CDR1 is SGHDN and CDR2 FVKESK. Trimming removed 0 bases from V and 3 bases from J; junction bases left unmatched: 4. CDR3 sequence reads: CASSQEDRRYYGYTF. For the CDR3, the DNA is TGTGCCAGCAGCCAAGAGGACAGGAGGTACTATGGCTACACCTTC.